A selection of T cell receptor beta chains follows, all from one sample in a study of blood T cell repertoires in COVID-19. Sequencing used immunoSEQ multiplex PCR; TCRdb keeps in-frame clones, though not all of them. Of tens of thousands of clones listed, 88% are singletons. Sequencing was performed on peripheral blood. The receptor source for this set is a man aged 55-75 years with acute or convalescent COVID-19. The CDR3 runs from the conserved cysteine through the conserved F or W. Fields, in order: clone size, J gene, V gene, D gene, CDR3 protein, CDR3 DNA. The D gene is left open where the match is weak. Rows may omit the clone size; those that give it use once, few, many or a size class.

few TRBJ2-5 TRBV5-1 TRBD2 CASSLEVAGEETQYF TGCGCCAGCAGCTTGGAGGTGGCGGGGGAGGAGACCCAGTACTTC
NA TRBJ2-7 TRBV5-1 NA CASSPMLRLTAREQYF TGCGCCAGCAGCCCCATGCTACGCCTGACTGCGCGGGAGCAGTACTTC
NA TRBJ2-7 TRBV27 TRBD1 CASRTGAGEQYF TGTGCCAGCAGGACAGGGGCGGGGGAGCAGTACTTC
NA TRBJ2-2 TRBV9 TRBD2 CASSAGRVNTGELFF TGTGCCAGCAGCGCGGGGAGGGTTAACACCGGGGAGCTGTTTTTT
NA TRBJ2-3 TRBV30 TRBD2 CAWSANSGSGTDTQYF TGTGCCTGGAGTGCTAATAGCGGGAGTGGAACAGATACGCAGTATTTT
NA TRBJ2-7 TRBV28 TRBD2 CASERRGGSYEQYF TGTGCCAGCGAGCGGCGGGGGGGCTCCTACGAGCAGTACTTC
NA TRBJ2-2 TRBV28 NA CASMRNTGELFF TGTGCCAGCATGCGGAACACCGGGGAGCTGTTTTTT
NA TRBJ1-5 TRBV3-1/TRBV3-2 NA CASSQQSLMPQHF TGTGCCAGCAGCCAACAATCACTCATGCCCCAGCATTTT
NA TRBJ1-6 TRBV9 TRBD1 CASSDPRTGWNSPLHF TGTGCCAGCAGCGATCCGAGGACAGGGTGGAATTCACCCCTCCACTTT
NA TRBJ2-7 TRBV5-1 NA CASSSTGRGSYEQYF TGCGCCAGCAGCTCCACTGGACGGGGTAGCTACGAGCAGTACTTC
NA TRBJ1-6 TRBV11-2 NA CASSFLGLFNSPLHF TGTGCCAGCAGCTTCCTTGGACTGTTTAATTCACCCCTCCACTTT
NA TRBJ2-2 TRBV29-1 TRBD1 CSVVRTGAGELFF TGCAGCGTTGTTAGGACAGGGGCCGGGGAGCTGTTTTTT
once TRBJ1-1 TRBV21-1 NA CASSKIGEGALLKNTEAFF TGTGCCAGCAGCAAAATAGGAGAGGGGGCCCTTTTGAAAAACACTGAAGCTTTCTTT
few TRBJ2-2 TRBV4-2 NA CASSQESGRVTGELFF TGTGCCAGCAGCCAAGAATCGGGAAGGGTTACCGGGGAGCTGTTTTTT
NA TRBJ1-2 TRBV6-5 NA CASRRGPGEGYTF TGTGCCAGCCGCCGAGGTCCAGGGGAAGGCTACACCTTC
NA TRBJ1-6 TRBV7-8 NA CASSLVGQGGSPLHF TGTGCCAGCAGCTTAGTCGGCCAGGGAGGATCACCCCTCCACTTT
NA TRBJ1-2 TRBV28 NA CASSSSRDTAF TGTGCCAGCAGCTCCTCCCGGGACACAGCCTTC
NA TRBJ1-1 TRBV13 TRBD1 CASSLRGTGGFTEAFF TGTGCCAGCAGCTTAAGAGGGACAGGGGGCTTCACTGAAGCTTTCTTT
once TRBJ2-7 TRBV29-1 TRBD2 CSVGLAGPYEQYF TGCAGCGTTGGCCTAGCGGGTCCCTACGAGCAGTACTTC
NA TRBJ2-3 TRBV5-8 NA CASSLMEGADTQYF TGTGCCAGCAGCTTGATGGAGGGGGCGGATACGCAGTATTTT
NA TRBJ1-2 TRBV5-6 NA CASSLGRTYGYTF TGTGCCAGCTCCCTGGGGCGGACCTATGGCTACACCTTC
NA TRBJ2-5 TRBV6-5 NA CASSYGAGGETQYF TGTGCCAGCAGTTACGGGGCAGGGGGGGAGACCCAGTACTTC
NA TRBJ1-6 TRBV7-8 NA CASTLRGGTDSPLHF TGTGCCAGCACCCTAAGGGGAGGGACCGATTCACCCCTCCACTTT
NA TRBJ1-1 TRBV5-1 TRBD1 CASSPRDREINEAFF TGCGCCAGCAGTCCCCGGGACAGGGAAATTAATGAAGCTTTCTTT
NA TRBJ1-1 TRBV2 TRBD1 CASSWTGRGEAFF TGTGCCAGCAGCTGGACAGGGCGGGGTGAAGCTTTCTTT
NA TRBJ1-5 TRBV19 TRBD1 CASSPPTLTGTGAQPQHF TGTGCCAGTAGCCCCCCTACCCTCACCGGGACAGGGGCTCAGCCCCAGCATTTT
NA TRBJ2-5 TRBV7-8 TRBD2 CAGSGRARETQYF TGTGCGGGGAGCGGGAGGGCCCGCGAGACCCAGTACTTC
NA TRBJ1-2 TRBV28 NA CAVARYGYTF TGTGCTGTTGCTAGGTATGGCTACACCTTC
NA TRBJ2-2 TRBV4-1 NA CASSQVAVNTGELFF TGCGCCAGCAGCCAAGTAGCCGTAAACACCGGGGAGCTGTTTTTT
NA TRBJ1-5 TRBV10-3 NA CAISPHGLTWGQPQHF TGTGCCATCAGTCCACACGGATTGACCTGGGGCCAGCCCCAGCATTTT
NA TRBJ2-4 TRBV6-5 TRBD2 CASSYGTSGRRDIQYF TGTGCCAGCAGTTACGGGACTAGCGGGAGAAGGGACATTCAGTACTTC
NA TRBJ2-7 TRBV5-1 TRBD2 CASSSGTSGIYEQYF TGCGCCAGCAGCTCTGGGACTAGCGGAATCTACGAGCAGTACTTC
NA TRBJ1-1 TRBV28 NA CASSLMGSPEAFF TGTGCCAGCAGTTTAATGGGGAGCCCTGAAGCTTTCTTT
NA TRBJ1-2 TRBV10-3 NA CAISEGGGYTF TGTGCCATCAGTGAAGGGGGTGGCTACACCTTC
NA TRBJ2-2 TRBV28 TRBD2 CASSLEAGSAGELFF TGTGCCAGCAGTTTAGAAGCGGGATCCGCCGGGGAGCTGTTTTTT
NA TRBJ2-2 TRBV4-1 NA CASSQGVVAGANTGELFF TGCGCCAGCAGCCAAGGAGTGGTGGCAGGGGCGAACACCGGGGAGCTGTTTTTT
NA TRBJ2-5 TRBV10-3 TRBD2 CATGGTEKETQYF TGTGCCACCGGGGGGACGGAAAAAGAGACCCAGTACTTC
NA TRBJ1-5 TRBV15 NA CATSREPWGGSQPQHF TGTGCCACCAGCAGAGAGCCGTGGGGGGGGAGTCAGCCCCAGCATTTT
NA TRBJ2-7 TRBV5-4 NA CASTRDFSYEQYF TGTGCCAGCACCCGGGACTTTTCCTACGAGCAGTACTTC
NA TRBJ2-7 TRBV10-2 TRBD2 CASRAAGTSGPSTHEQYF TGCGCCAGCAGGGCCGCCGGGACTAGCGGCCCGAGCACCCACGAGCAGTACTTC
once TRBJ1-3 TRBV18 TRBD1 CASSPNGQGNSGNTIYF TGTGCCAGCTCACCGAATGGACAGGGGAACTCTGGAAACACCATATATTTT
NA TRBJ1-3 TRBV5-5 NA CASSLRSGNTIYF TGTGCCAGCAGCTTGCGGAGCGGAAACACCATATATTTT
NA TRBJ1-1 TRBV5-1 TRBD1 CASSLARTGRVAEAFF TGCGCCAGCAGCTTGGCCCGGACAGGGCGAGTTGCTGAAGCTTTCTTT
NA TRBJ2-7 TRBV11-1 TRBD1 CASSLQWTGSGYEQYF TGTGCCAGCAGCCTACAATGGACAGGGTCTGGTTACGAGCAGTACTTC
NA TRBJ1-2 TRBV5-1 TRBD1 CASSVTPGGGYTF TGCGCCAGCAGCGTTACCCCAGGGGGTGGCTACACCTTC
NA TRBJ2-1 TRBV7-9 NA CASSPSNEQFF TGTGCCAGCAGCCCGAGCAATGAGCAGTTCTTC
NA TRBJ2-3 TRBV6-5 NA CASRGASGGTDTQYF TGTGCCAGCAGGGGGGCTAGCGGAGGCACAGATACGCAGTATTTT
NA TRBJ1-6 TRBV19 TRBD1 CASSPRQGTGDSPLHF TGTGCCAGTAGTCCTCGACAGGGGACGGGGGATTCACCCCTCCACTTT
NA TRBJ1-1 TRBV5-8 NA CASTSRGAGTEAFF TGTGCCAGCACTTCTCGGGGGGCTGGGACTGAAGCTTTCTTT
once TRBJ2-6 TRBV28 NA CASSVGEVGANVLTF TGTGCCAGCAGTGTAGGGGAGGTTGGGGCCAACGTCCTGACTTTC
NA TRBJ2-1 TRBV3-1/TRBV3-2 TRBD2 CASSEYRIAGPANEQFF TGTGCCAGCAGCGAATACAGAATAGCGGGACCCGCCAATGAGCAGTTCTTC
NA TRBJ2-2 TRBV5-1 TRBD2 CASSLVVASGSTGELFF TGCGCCAGCAGCTTGGTCGTGGCTAGCGGGAGCACCGGGGAGCTGTTTTTT
NA TRBJ2-7 TRBV19 NA CASVRRRGSYEQYF TGTGCCAGTGTCAGACGGCGGGGATCCTACGAGCAGTACTTC